This TCR beta chain was observed in a study of cytomegalovirus exposure and HLA in healthy donors (dated 2017 in TCRdb). About the study as a whole: An earlier analysis of approximately 550 of the donors reported approximately 270 Gb of sequence data and 117 million unique TCR beta sequences from about 179 million T cells. Among 398 genotyped donors of the cohort, an average of roughly 240,000 unique TCR beta nucleotide sequences were sequenced per donor, around 20% of them non-productive. An earlier analysis of about 600 of the donors used high-throughput TCR beta sequencing to judge whether each TCR beta V gene segment behaved as functional or pseudogenic. The number of donors typed differed by locus, with roughly 629-640 for A, B, C, DRB1 and DQB1, around 500 for DQA1, 600 to 610 for DPA1, and 472 for DPB1. Of the roughly 390 genotyped donors, about 80% fell in the genetic ancestry cluster associated with self-reported Caucasian donors. In the later analysis, no new phenotypic data were used to find candidate immune exposures; instead, reliance was placed on TCR beta sequences and their occurrence across donors. In a later genetic analysis, genome-wide SNP genotypes for about three fifths of the 666 donors were used, and that subset was treated as a discovery cohort. Around 330 gigabases of sequencing data and roughly 80 million unique TCR sequences made up an early release that covered over 550 HLA-typed donors. To study patterns of TCR occurrence, a later analysis re-analyzed previously published TCR beta repertoires from more than 550 donors and added high-resolution HLA genotyping. Besides the first cohort of under 700 subjects, a separate validation cohort made up of over 100 different subjects was used. HLA typing covered class I and class II loci at four-digit resolution. Using immunosequencing, the study profiled T cell repertoires from approximately 700 subjects and related those repertoires to cytomegalovirus serostatus. All discovery cohort repertoires had been generated using a single sequencing platform. Four to six DR-DQ haplotypes were handled as single units for association and clustering, since linkage in the cohort was strong. Donor age, sex, ethnicity and CMV serostatus were compiled together with the repertoire data. The study aimed to test whether signatures of past pathogen exposure could be identified by cataloging public T cell receptors. High-throughput TCR immunosequencing, statistical association of individual TCRs with disease status, and machine learning were combined to predict cytomegalovirus infection status.

The germline V gene specifies ENHRY as CDR1 and SYGVKD as CDR2. The germline V end is reduced by 8 bases and the J end by 0 bases; junction bases left unmatched: 8. The CDR3 spans 15 residues, from the cysteine through the phenylalanine. Of the read, only the CDR3 DNA is kept; its 45 bases are in frame from base 1. The cohort consisted of some 670 healthy bone marrow donors. At the time of sampling, all cohort members were nominally healthy, though unrecorded immune exposures were likely present. The donor tested CMV seropositive and was one of the 289 seropositive cohort members. Each donor provided a peripheral blood sample, and peripheral blood mononuclear cells were used for TCR beta sequencing. Genomic DNA was extracted from the blood cell samples with the Qiagen DNeasy Blood Extraction Kit. On the study overall, not on this receptor specifically: In an earlier analysis of approximately 590 of the donors, most TCR beta V segments appeared in productive rearrangements about 87% or about 30% of the time, broadly matching IMGT annotations. A further reported finding was that TCR beta sequences accurately predicted the HLA-A and HLA-B alleles for most subjects in the first cohort. Correlated functional status among segregating V segments might be attributable to linkage disequilibrium, but an unknown experimental factor could not be ruled out. A cluster of highly shared sequence variants was judged likely to represent a technical artifact of the sequencing pipeline. Across donors, most TCR sequences were observed very rarely, whereas some public TCRs were present in many individuals. Immune exposure information for the cohort was limited to CMV serostatus. Strong co-occurrence of HLA alleles, especially DR and DQ, made assigning TCR associations to individual alleles difficult. Compared with the 666-donor mean, donors in an Asian-associated ancestry cluster had fewer N-insertions in productive TCRs, according to a later genetic analysis. In the study, around 150 TCR beta chains were listed as associated with cytomegalovirus. Cytomegalovirus status was reported to be diagnosed by the classifier with high specificity and sensitivity in both the original and validation cohorts. V-gene and J-gene trimming of TCR beta chains was associated with a missense DCLRE1C variant in a later genetic analysis, and the association was replicated in an independent cohort. In a later analysis, HLA-associated TCR beta chains showed more clonal expansion and lower generation probabilities than non-associated chains that were equally common. Most CMV-associated TCR beta chains appeared to be HLA-restricted in a later analysis, and the HLA associations seemed to be driven largely by CMV exposure. In a later analysis, TCR association rates were found to vary across HLA loci, with the most associated TCRs seen for DRB1 alleles and the fewest for HLA-C alleles. Some IMGT-functional V segments, including TRBV6-2 and TRBV6-3, could not be told apart with the 87-base-pair reads, so those segments were excluded. It was suggested by the authors that the approach could potentially be generalized to other disease states and immunological phenotypes. Because HLA typing was missing for some donors at each locus, association tests included only the typed subset. Because counts were too low, approximately 18 rarely observed V segments, including chromosome 9 orphons, were excluded from the earlier analysis of about 500 of the donors. Several of the top co-occurrence clusters appeared to be linked to parvovirus B19, influenza, CMV and Epstein-Barr virus, according to a later analysis. A later analysis associated about 17,000 TCR beta sequences with specific HLA alleles at a false discovery rate of 0.05. This cohort had only TCR beta chains sequenced, and the lack of alpha or paired-chain data limited which features could be detected. A few of the identified cytomegalovirus-associated TCR beta chains were confirmed in vitro to be specific for cytomegalovirus antigens. Sequencing depth was assumed to be roughly uniform across donors in the presence/absence analyses, though that assumption may not hold.

Libraries were made using the immunoSEQ multiplex PCR assay. For the multiplex PCR, a mixture combining 60 forward primers for TCR Vbeta segments and 13 reverse primers for TCR Jbeta segments was used. Amplification of the CDR3 region of rearranged TCR beta genes was performed with a multiplex PCR assay on genomic DNA. On the Illumina HiSeq System, the amplified TCR beta libraries were sequenced as 87-base-pair reads. The original pipeline was this. In a later analysis, 80 million or so unique TCR beta chains were counted across the 500 to 850 repertoires, and approximately 11 million of these chains were shared by at least two donors. Raw reads were error-corrected and collapsed into unique sequences by a nearest-neighbor algorithm in which closely related sequences were merged to remove PCR and sequencing errors. To assign V, D and J gene segments, CDR3 sequences were aligned to IMGT reference sequences. For a sequence to be retained, a match of at least six nucleotides was required to both a V gene segment and a J gene segment. A rearrangement was called productive if the CDR3 had no stop codons and remained in frame with V and J, and every other rearrangement was called non-productive. CDR3 was defined according to IMGT convention as the region running from the second conserved V-encoded cysteine to the conserved J-encoded phenylalanine. The earlier analysis of a few hundred of the donors excluded any sequence lacking an unambiguous match to a single V gene segment. In an earlier analysis of some 590 of the donors, V segments were called functional above 56.7% productive rearrangements and were called segregating when the between-donor standard deviation exceeded 5%. To diagnose cytomegalovirus status from the catalog of TCR beta chain sequences, a statistical classification framework was built. In a later analysis, V and J genes were assigned by comparing TCR nucleotide sequences against IMGT/GENE-DB human TR gene sequences. The TCRdist pipeline was used in a later analysis to assign CDR3 sequences and most-parsimonious VDJ recombination scenarios. A later analysis defined each TCR beta chain by its CDR3 amino acid sequence plus V-gene family, and excluded reads lacking a unique V-gene family. To address suspected cross-contamination and a sequencing artifact, a later analysis removed a few hundred highly shared, low-generation-probability nucleotide sequences. In a later analysis, a clonal expansion index for each public chain was calculated from normalized within-repertoire ranks of inferred template counts. In a later analysis, generation probabilities were computed with a VDJ recombination model fitted to out-of-frame rearrangements, and the resulting probabilities were checked against IGoR. In a later analysis, hypergeometric tests were used to score TCR-TCR, TCR-HLA and TCR-CMV co-occurrence, with a repertoire-size bias correction applied to TCR pairs. To estimate false discovery rates, a later analysis permuted the HLA or CMV assignments 20 times. In a later analysis, co-occurring TCRs were grouped using DBSCAN, and TCRdist sequence similarity was added for clustering within HLA-allele-positive subsets. Repertoires with fewer than 30,000 or more than 120,000 public chains were left out of co-occurrence clustering, as were a few repertoires with anomalous nucleotide sharing. TCRdb holds this immuneACCESS table with in-frame rearrangements only. Some clones are missing; in checked studies, unresolved V genes explain under half, and the rest has no known cause. V and J calls plus clone size are reproduced from that table; the DNA served to infer D and trimming. The sample table contains 150,000 to 200,000 clones; only one count was recorded for just over 70% of them. 4.5% to 5% of the sample is in the top ten clones.

With regard to this clone: No antigen is known for it. It has no much larger one-base neighbor in the sample; base qualities were not kept.

The source material was PBMCs. The receptor chain draws on TRBV10-3 and TRBJ2-3, and TRBD1 aligns with 7 junction nucleotides. The clonotype comes from a man aged 18 to 35 in good health and CMV-seropositive. The CDR3 loop reads CAIGSGTESTDTQYF. The nucleotides read TGTGCCATCGGTTCCGGGACAGAAAGCACAGATACGCAGTATTTT.